Listed below are T cell receptor beta chains from one sample, sequenced in a study of identical twins. TCRdb passed the 5' RACE reads through MiXCR, listing each CDR3 protein once. The data hold approximately 260,000 distinct CDR3 sequences, with over 12% observed a single time. Sequenced material: memory (CD45RO+) T cells sorted from blood. These receptors were taken from a woman aged 18-29 years in good health. Both conserved end residues are part of each CDR3. The D gene is left open where the match is weak. The size entry is marked missing in some rows and otherwise reads once, few, many or a size class.

v_gene,abundance,j_gene,d_gene,CDR3nt,CDR3aa
TRBV7-2,NA,TRBJ1-6,NA,TGTGCCAGCAGCTTATTTAACTCACCCCTCCACTTT,CASSLFNSPLHF
TRBV9,few,TRBJ2-7,NA,TGTGCCAGCAGCGTTGGTCAGGTTCCCTACGAGCAGTACTTC,CASSVGQVPYEQYF
TRBV6-5,NA,TRBJ1-6,TRBD1,TGTGCCAGCAGTTACTCTGGGAGACAGGGGGAAACACCCCTCCACTTT,CASSYSGRQGETPLHF
TRBV27,NA,TRBJ2-6,NA,TGTGCCAGCAGTTTTTTAGGGAAGGATTCCAACGTCCTGACTTTC,CASSFLGKDSNVLTF
TRBV5-1,NA,TRBJ1-2,NA,TGCGCCAGCAGCTTGGGGCAGGGATGGAATGGCTACACCTTC,CASSLGQGWNGYTF
TRBV3-1,NA,TRBJ2-5,NA,TGTGCCAGCAGCCACGCCGGGACTGGGCCGGGGACCCAGTACTTC,CASSHAGTGPGTQYF
TRBV5-1,few,TRBJ1-1,NA,TGCGCCAGCAGCCAACGTATCGTGGACACTGAAGCTTTCTTT,CASSQRIVDTEAFF
TRBV19,few,TRBJ1-5,NA,TGTGCCAGTAGGGACAGCCGCAATCAGCCCCAGCATTTT,CASRDSRNQPQHF
TRBV11-3,many,TRBJ2-7,TRBD1,TGTGCCAGCAGTAACCGGGACAGGGGGAAGGTTTGGTCCTACGAGCAGTACTTC,CASSNRDRGKVWSYEQYF
TRBV18,few,TRBJ2-5,TRBD1,TGTGCCAGCTCACTTCAGGGGGCTGGAGAGACCCAGTACTTC,CASSLQGAGETQYF
TRBV6-1,NA,TRBJ2-3,NA,TGTGCCAGCACCGCTGGGATCACAGATACGCAGTATTTT,CASTAGITDTQYF
TRBV11-2,few,TRBJ1-2,NA,TGTGCCAGCAGCCTAGAACATAACTATGGCTACACCTTC,CASSLEHNYGYTF
TRBV6-2/TRBV6-3,NA,TRBJ2-1,TRBD2,TGTGCCAGCAGTTCGACTAGCGGGAGTGTCAATGAGCAGTTCTTC,CASSSTSGSVNEQFF
TRBV6-1,many,TRBJ1-3,TRBD1,TGTGCCAGCAGTCCCCTCGGGACAGGAAGAAACACCATATATTTT,CASSPLGTGRNTIYF
TRBV14,few,TRBJ2-7,TRBD2,TGTGCCAGCAGCCACAGCGGGAAACGCTACGAGCAGTACTTC,CASSHSGKRYEQYF
TRBV20-1,many,TRBJ1-5,NA,TGCAGTGCTAGAAAGGGGCCCAGCAATCAGCCCCAGCATTTT,CSARKGPSNQPQHF
TRBV19,NA,TRBJ2-7,TRBD2,TGTGCCTCTCAGCTGACTAGCGGATCCTACGAGCAGTACTTC,CASQLTSGSYEQYF
TRBV12-5,NA,TRBJ2-7,NA,TGTGCTAGTGGTTTGGTACGTTTAGGGGACGAGCAGTACTTC,CASGLVRLGDEQYF
TRBV20-1,NA,TRBJ2-7,NA,TGCAGTGCTAGAGATGCCCAGGGCAGCTTCTACGAGCAGTACTTC,CSARDAQGSFYEQYF
TRBV12-3/TRBV12-4,few,TRBJ1-2,NA,TGTGCCAGCAGTTATAGACCGGATCTTAACTATGGCTACACCTTC,CASSYRPDLNYGYTF
TRBV6-2/TRBV6-3,few,TRBJ2-7,NA,TGTGCCAGCAGTTCAAAGACCGGGACCCCCTACGAGCAGTACTTC,CASSSKTGTPYEQYF
TRBV6-2/TRBV6-3,few,TRBJ2-1,TRBD2,TGTGCCAGCAGCTTACGACCTAGCGGTCGTAACAATGAGCAGTTCTTC,CASSLRPSGRNNEQFF
TRBV7-2,few,TRBJ2-5,NA,TGTGCCAGCAGCTTAGCGTCGGCTTGGAAAGAGACCCAGTACTTC,CASSLASAWKETQYF
TRBV20-1,NA,TRBJ2-3,NA,TGCAGTGTTCGGGCAGATACGCAGTATTTT,CSVRADTQYF
TRBV5-1,many,TRBJ2-1,NA,TGCGCCAGCAGCTTGGTACTCCAAGCCAATGAGCAGTTCTTC,CASSLVLQANEQFF
TRBV20-1,NA,TRBJ2-5,TRBD2,TGCAGTGCCCCAGCGGGGGAGACCCAGTACTTC,CSAPAGETQYF
TRBV14,many,TRBJ2-5,TRBD2,TGTGCCAGCAGCCAAGCACAGCCTAGCGGGAGAAGAGAGACCCAGTACTTC,CASSQAQPSGRRETQYF
TRBV20-1,NA,TRBJ2-5,TRBD1,TGCAGTGCTAGAGAGACAGGGAGAATGGAGACCCAGTACTTC,CSARETGRMETQYF
TRBV12-3/TRBV12-4,few,TRBJ2-7,TRBD1,TGTGCCAGCAGTTTCCGGGCGACAGGGGAGTACTTC,CASSFRATGEYF
TRBV10-3,many,TRBJ2-7,TRBD2,TGTGCCACCGATCGGGGGACTAGCGACCACGAGCAGTACTTC,CATDRGTSDHEQYF
TRBV21-1,few,TRBJ2-3,NA,TGTGCCAGCAGCTCCCGCCAGAGAAGAAGCACAGATACGCAGTATTTT,CASSSRQRRSTDTQYF
TRBV27,NA,TRBJ2-7,TRBD1,TGTGCCAGCTCACAGGGGGCGGGCTACGAGCAGTACTTC,CASSQGAGYEQYF
TRBV9,NA,TRBJ1-4,NA,TGTGCCAGCAGCGTCTCCGATAGGGGGGCTAATGAAAAACTGTTTTTT,CASSVSDRGANEKLFF
TRBV10-3,many,TRBJ2-7,TRBD2,TGTGCCATCAGCCGGGAGGCTCAGAGGGGATCCGAGCAGTACTTC,CAISREAQRGSEQYF
TRBV23-1,NA,TRBJ2-1,NA,TGCGCCAGCAGTCCGGCCGCCGGGACTTGCTCCTACAATGAGCAGTTCTTC,CASSPAAGTCSYNEQFF
TRBV6-1,NA,TRBJ2-1,NA,TGTGCCAGCAGGCCCGCCTTGGGCTCCGGGCAGTTCTTC,CASRPALGSGQFF
TRBV12-3/TRBV12-4,many,TRBJ1-3,TRBD1,TGTGCCAGCAGTCTCCTGGGACAGGGAAACACCATATATTTT,CASSLLGQGNTIYF
TRBV5-5,NA,TRBJ2-1,NA,TGTGCCAGCAGCAAAGACAGGATGGGCGGTGAGCAGTTCTTC,CASSKDRMGGEQFF
TRBV29-1,NA,TRBJ2-7,TRBD1,TGCAGCGTTGAGGGGACAGAGTCTAGGGAGCAGTACTTC,CSVEGTESREQYF
TRBV5-1,many,TRBJ1-1,NA,TGCGCCAGCAGCTTTGGAGCAGGCATGAACACTGAAGCTTTCTTT,CASSFGAGMNTEAFF
TRBV6-1,NA,TRBJ1-2,NA,TGTGCCACCAGGACTTACTCGGGTGGATCTAACTATGGCTACACCTTC,CATRTYSGGSNYGYTF
TRBV6-5,few,TRBJ2-7,TRBD2,TGTGCCAGCGGTTACGGGGGGACCTACGAGCAGTACTTC,CASGYGGTYEQYF
TRBV5-5,many,TRBJ2-2,NA,TGTGCCAGCGGGCGACAAGGCGGGGAGCTGTTTTTT,CASGRQGGELFF
TRBV3-1,NA,TRBJ2-3,NA,TGTGCCAGCAGCCTCCCGGGAGCCACAGATACGCAGTATTTT,CASSLPGATDTQYF
TRBV6-5,NA,TRBJ2-5,TRBD2,TGTGCCAGCAGTTACTCCTCTAGCGGGAGGGCGGTGACCCAGTACTTC,CASSYSSSGRAVTQYF
TRBV10-3,few,TRBJ1-5,TRBD1,TGTGCCACACAGGGGGTTAATCAGCCCCAGCATTTT,CATQGVNQPQHF
TRBV5-1,NA,TRBJ1-6,NA,TGCGCCAGCAGCTTGTCCGCAGGACAGATGAATTCACCCCTCCACTTT,CASSLSAGQMNSPLHF
TRBV20-1,NA,TRBJ2-5,NA,TGCAGTGCTAGAACCCCCGGGGAGACCCAGTACTTC,CSARTPGETQYF
TRBV4-3,few,TRBJ2-6,NA,TGCGCCAGCAGCCAAGGGGGCGACAGCGAATTTATCTCTGGGGCCAACGTCCTGACTTTC,CASSQGGDSEFISGANVLTF
TRBV6-2/TRBV6-3,many,TRBJ2-7,TRBD2,TGTGCCAGCGGTCTAGCGGGAAGATTCCACGAGCAGTACTTC,CASGLAGRFHEQYF
TRBV7-7,NA,TRBJ2-1,TRBD2,TGTGCCAGCAGCATCGGGACTAGCGGTTACAATGAGCAGTTCTTC,CASSIGTSGYNEQFF
TRBV7-9,few,TRBJ2-5,TRBD2,TGTGCCAGCAGCTCCGGGACTAGAGGGCAAGAGACCCAGTACTTC,CASSSGTRGQETQYF
TRBV7-9,few,TRBJ2-7,NA,TGTGCCAGCAGCGCCTCCGGGACTTGGACTTACGAGCAGTACTTC,CASSASGTWTYEQYF
TRBV5-1,few,TRBJ2-5,TRBD2,TGCGCCAGCAGCTTACAATCTAGCGGGAGGGCACAAGAGACCCAGTACTTC,CASSLQSSGRAQETQYF
TRBV20-1,many,TRBJ1-2,TRBD1,TGCAGTGCTAGAGTCGGGACAGGGGATGGCTACACCTTC,CSARVGTGDGYTF
TRBV10-3,few,TRBJ2-1,TRBD1,TGTGCCATCAGTCGGGACAGGGCAGGGAATGAGCAGTTCTTC,CAISRDRAGNEQFF